A single sample is the source of the 5 T cell receptor beta chains below, sequenced in a study of blood T cell repertoires in COVID-19. Produced via immunoSEQ multiplex PCR; TCRdb's table is partial and in-frame only. The sample contains under 300,000 clones, about 89% of which appear only once. The sequenced sample was PBMCs or T cells enriched from blood (not recorded which). These receptor sequences come from a woman in her forties who had recovered from COVID-19.

CDR3 region: CASSRRLAGDGGGTQYF. The CDR3 region has the DNA TGCGCCAGCAGCCGACGACTAGCGGGCGACGGAGGCGGGACCCAGTACTTC. The V and J genes are TRBV4-1 and TRBJ2-5; 10 bases are a match to TRBD2. V shed 4 bases, J shed 7 bases, and the junction held 15 bases outside the gene matches. CDR1 and CDR2 (germline): MGHRA, YSYEKL. CDR3 length: 17 amino acids.

The V and J genes are TRBV9 and TRBJ1-2; 7 bases agree with TRBD1. From germline, CDR1 is SGDLS and CDR2 YYNGEE. V lost 4 bases, J lost 0 bases, and 3 bases stayed unmatched. The CDR3 is made up of 14 amino acids. The CDR3 DNA reads TGTGCCAGCAGCAGGACAGGAGCTAACTATGGCTACACCTTC. It is translated as CASSRTGANYGYTF.

The rearrangement joins TRBV6-6 to TRBJ2-7, with unresolved D. Germline-derived CDR1 and CDR2 are MNHNY and SVGAGI (reference sequence). V lost 10 bases and J lost 6, with 10 bases in between. This CDR3 has 10 residues. The CDR3 spells CATRASEQYF. As DNA, the CDR3 is TGTGCCACGAGAGCAAGCGAGCAGTACTTC.

V is TRBV5-4 and J is TRBJ2-3, with a tentative D call TRBD1 (5 bases). The CDR3 is 12 amino acids. CDR1 is SGHNT and CDR2 is YYREEE in the germline V gene (reference sequence). Trimming took 1 base from V and 5 from J, leaving 5 bases between them. CDR3 sequence reads: CASSLQGDTQYF. The CDR3 DNA follows: TGTGCCAGCAGCTTGCAGGGAGATACGCAGTATTTT.

In this sample, this clone turned up once. V usage is TRBV30 and J usage is TRBJ1-6; possible D gene TRBD1, 5 bases. The CDR3 is 15 amino acids. From germline, CDR1 is GTSNPN and CDR2 SVGIG (reference sequence). Trimming removed 3 bases at V and 9 bases at J, with 18 bases between. The CDR3 sequence: CAWRSPGLAGSPLHF. CDR3 DNA sequence: TGTGCCTGGAGGTCACCGGGACTTGCCGGTTCACCCCTCCACTTT.